This T cell receptor beta chain comes out of a study of blood T cell repertoires in COVID-19. The overall study: PBMCs, B-cell-depleted T cells, or T cells were the source of the cDNA or gDNA that made up the material.

Measured with immunoSEQ multiplex PCR; TCRdb has only the in-frame clones, and not every one. The sample holds 200,000 to 250,000 clones; approximately 87% are singletons and the top ten take about 6%. The receptor comes from a man between 60 and 75 years old who had recovered from COVID-19. Sequenced input: peripheral blood.

The DNA for the CDR3 is TGTGCCAGTAGTATCAGTCGACAGGGACCCTACGAGCAGTACTTC. This codes for CASSISRQGPYEQYF. The rearrangement uses TRBV19 and TRBJ2-7; 7 nucleotides line up with TRBD1. CDR3 length: 15 amino acids. Germline loops: CDR1 LNHDA, CDR2 SQIVND (reference sequence). V trimming: 3 bases; J trimming: 2 bases; junction bases outside the gene matches: 7. Based on the CDR3 plus reference TRBV19 and TRBJ2-7, the full variable domain is DGGITQSPKYLFRKEGQNVTLSCEQNLNHDAMYWYRQDPGQGLRLIYYSQIVNDFQKGDIAEGYSVSREKKESFPLTVTSAQKNPTAFYLCASSISRQGPYEQYFGPGTRLTVT.